These T cell receptor beta chains were read from a single sample in a study of beta chain features in type 1 diabetes. The data were produced by immunoSEQ multiplex PCR, yet TCRdb's version contains in-frame clones alone and is incomplete. The sample shows nearly 700,000 clones, 10% to 15% of them seen only once. The specimen sequenced was naive CD4+ T cells from blood. The receptors were sampled from a man younger than 35 with type 1 diabetes. CDR3s include the opening cysteine and the closing phenylalanine or tryptophan. The D gene is left open where the match is weak. Expanded clones get a size class; other rows say once, few or many, or leave the size out.

>TRBJ1-6|few|TRBV2|NA
CASSLMTDLNSPLHF
TGTGCCAGCAGTCTCATGACAGACCTTAATTCACCCCTCCACTTT
>TRBJ2-7|few|TRBV25-1|NA
CASKGFYEQYF
TGTGCCAGCAAGGGGTTCTACGAGCAGTACTTC
>TRBJ2-5|NA|TRBV28|NA
CASSLGPPPRGTQYF
TGTGCCAGCAGTTTGGGACCGCCCCCCAGAGGGACCCAGTACTTC
>TRBJ2-2|NA|TRBV30|NA
CAWSVWDTGELFF
TGTGCCTGGAGTGTCTGGGACACCGGGGAGCTGTTTTTT
>TRBJ1-5|NA|TRBV7-9|NA
CASSLAGREKQPQHF
TGTGCCAGCAGCTTAGCTGGCAGGGAAAAACAGCCCCAGCATTTT
>TRBJ1-2|few|TRBV2|NA
CASSEQGSNYGYTF
TGTGCCAGCAGTGAGCAGGGGTCCAACTATGGCTACACCTTC
>TRBJ2-6|few|TRBV30|NA
CAWSVGSNSGANVLTF
TGTGCCTGGAGTGTGGGCAGCAACTCTGGGGCCAACGTCCTGACTTTC
>TRBJ1-5|NA|TRBV30|NA
CAWSVGLYSNQPQHF
TGTGCCTGGAGTGTCGGTTTATATAGCAATCAGCCCCAGCATTTT
>TRBJ1-2|NA|TRBV6-1|TRBD1
CASSETGNYGYTF
TGTGCCAGCAGCGAGACAGGGAACTATGGCTACACCTTC
>TRBJ2-2|few|TRBV7-8|NA
CASSFQGANTGELFF
TGTGCCAGCAGCTTTCAAGGGGCGAACACCGGGGAGCTGTTTTTT
>TRBJ2-1|few|TRBV20-1|NA
CSASLRNEQFF
TGCAGTGCTAGTCTGAGGAATGAGCAGTTCTTC
>TRBJ2-5|few|TRBV9|NA
CASTMTPGLQETQYF
TGTGCCAGCACCATGACTCCGGGGCTCCAAGAGACCCAGTACTTC
>TRBJ2-7|NA|TRBV5-1|NA
CASSGAYEQYF
TGCGCCAGCAGCGGGGCCTACGAGCAGTACTTC